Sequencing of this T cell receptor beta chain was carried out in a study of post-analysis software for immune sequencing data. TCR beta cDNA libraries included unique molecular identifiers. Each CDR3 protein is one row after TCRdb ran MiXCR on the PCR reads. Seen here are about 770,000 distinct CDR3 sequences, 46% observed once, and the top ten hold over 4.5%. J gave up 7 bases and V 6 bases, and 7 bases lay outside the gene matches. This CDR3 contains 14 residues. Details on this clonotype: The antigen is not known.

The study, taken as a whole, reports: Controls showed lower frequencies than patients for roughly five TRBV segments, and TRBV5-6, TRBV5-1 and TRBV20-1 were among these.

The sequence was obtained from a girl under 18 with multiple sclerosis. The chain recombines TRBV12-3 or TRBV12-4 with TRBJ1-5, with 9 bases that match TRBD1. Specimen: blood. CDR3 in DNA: TGTGCCAGCAGATTACAGGGGACAGGGCAGCCCCAGCATTTT. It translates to CASRLQGTGQPQHF.